These T cell receptor beta chains were read from a single sample in a study of blood T cell repertoires in COVID-19. Sequencing was performed with immunoSEQ multiplex PCR; in TCRdb, only in-frame clones are kept and a portion is missing. The table shows 150,000 to 200,000 clones, with roughly four fifths occurring only once. The sample was peripheral blood. These receptors originate from a woman over 75 with acute or convalescent COVID-19. Each CDR3 is given with its conserved first and last residue. The D gene is left open where the match is weak. Only some rows state a clone size, as once, few, many or a class for expanded clones.

V gene	CDR3 length	D gene	clone size	J gene	CDR3 DNA	CDR3 protein
TRBV18	13	-	-	TRBJ1-1	TGTGCCAGCTCACCAAGGTTAACAGAAGAAGCTTTCTTT	CASSPRLTEEAFF
TRBV6-6	13	-	-	TRBJ2-2	TGTGCCAGCAGACAGGGATGGACCGGGGAGCTGTTTTTT	CASRQGWTGELFF
TRBV18	13	-	-	TRBJ2-1	TGTGCCAGCTCACCACGGACTACCCGCGAGCAGTTCTTC	CASSPRTTREQFF
TRBV6-6	16	TRBD2	-	TRBJ2-7	TGTGCCAGCAGTTATGGACTAGCGGGTGTCTCCTACGAGCAGTACTTC	CASSYGLAGVSYEQYF
TRBV7-2	15	TRBD2	-	TRBJ2-5	TGTGCCAGCAGCTTAGGAGCTAGCGGTTCGGGGACCCAGTACTTC	CASSLGASGSGTQYF
TRBV6-2/TRBV6-3	17	TRBD2	-	TRBJ2-3	TGTGCCAGCAGTATGCCGGGACTAATGTTCGGCACAGATACGCAGTATTTT	CASSMPGLMFGTDTQYF
TRBV9	14	TRBD2	once	TRBJ2-1	TGTGCCAGCAGCGTAGAGGGGAGGGTTAATGAGCAGTTCTTC	CASSVEGRVNEQFF
TRBV2	14	TRBD1	-	TRBJ1-1	TGTGCCAGCAGTGAACGGGACAGGGGGCGACAAGCTTTCTTT	CASSERDRGRQAFF
TRBV24-1	14	TRBD2	-	TRBJ2-5	TGTGCCACCAGTCCGGGAGGGATCCAAGAGACCCAGTACTTC	CATSPGGIQETQYF
TRBV7-2	14	TRBD1	-	TRBJ2-5	TGTGCCAGCAGCGGAAACAGGGGGAAAGAGACCCAGTACTTC	CASSGNRGKETQYF
TRBV7-8	18	TRBD1	-	TRBJ1-5	TGTGCCAGCAGCTTTCCGGGACAGGGAGGTTCCAGCAATCAGCCCCAGCATTTT	CASSFPGQGGSSNQPQHF
TRBV4-1	14	-	-	TRBJ2-7	TGCGCCAGCAGCCAAGATAGGACAGCCTACGAGCAGTACTTC	CASSQDRTAYEQYF
TRBV2	14	TRBD1	once	TRBJ1-2	TGTGCCAGCAGGGCTGGACAGGGCGGCTATGGCTACACCTTC	CASRAGQGGYGYTF
TRBV7-2	18	-	-	TRBJ2-1	TGTGCCAGCACCTCCAGGGTTGGCGGGATAGTCCGTATGGGTGAGCAGTTCTTC	CASTSRVGGIVRMGEQFF
TRBV29-1	13	TRBD1	-	TRBJ2-7	TGCAGCGTCCGGCTGACAGGGAGCTACGAGCAGTACTTC	CSVRLTGSYEQYF
TRBV5-1	15	-	-	TRBJ1-2	TGCGCCAGCAGCCCGGCCCCAGACAATAACTATGGCTACACCTTC	CASSPAPDNNYGYTF
TRBV6-2/TRBV6-3	13	-	few	TRBJ2-7	TGTGCCAGCAGTCCCACAGGAGACTACGAGCAGTACTTC	CASSPTGDYEQYF
TRBV11-2	16	TRBD1	-	TRBJ1-2	TGTGCCAGCAGCCCCGCCCTGACAGGGCTGAACTATGGCTACACCTTC	CASSPALTGLNYGYTF